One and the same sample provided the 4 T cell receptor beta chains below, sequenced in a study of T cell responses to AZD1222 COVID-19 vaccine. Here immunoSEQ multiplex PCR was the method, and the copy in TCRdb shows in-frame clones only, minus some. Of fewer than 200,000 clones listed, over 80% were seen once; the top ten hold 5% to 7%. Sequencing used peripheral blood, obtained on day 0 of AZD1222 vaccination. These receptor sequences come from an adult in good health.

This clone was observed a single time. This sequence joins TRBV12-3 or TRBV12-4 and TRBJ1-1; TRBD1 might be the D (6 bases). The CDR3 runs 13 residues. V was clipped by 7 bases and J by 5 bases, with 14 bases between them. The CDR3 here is CASTPGVGTEAFF. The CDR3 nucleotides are TGTGCCAGCACTCCAGGGGTTGGGACTGAAGCTTTCTTT.

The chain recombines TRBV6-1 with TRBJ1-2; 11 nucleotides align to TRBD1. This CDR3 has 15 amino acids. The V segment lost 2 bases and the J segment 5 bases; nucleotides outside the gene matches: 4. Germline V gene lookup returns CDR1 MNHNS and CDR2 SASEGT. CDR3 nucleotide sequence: TGTGCCAGCAGTGAACTAGGACAGGGGGCATATGGCTACACCTTC. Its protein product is CASSELGQGAYGYTF.

The CDR3 DNA sequence: TGCGCCAGCAGCCCTAACCAGGGGGCAGGAACTAATGAAAAACTGTTTTTT. Its protein product is CASSPNQGAGTNEKLFF. The genes are TRBV4-1 and TRBJ1-4, with 8 bases identical to TRBD1. Germline-derived CDR1 and CDR2 are MGHRA and YSYEKL. CDR3 length: 17 amino acids. With 4 bases clipped from V and 1 base from J, the junction kept 8 bases outside the gene matches.

The CDR3 sequence is CASSEIGGGTDTQYF. CDR3 nucleotides: TGTGCCAGCAGCGAGATCGGGGGCGGCACAGATACGCAGTATTTT. The rearrangement joins TRBV5-6 to TRBJ2-3; the D call may be TRBD1 or TRBD2 (6 bases each). The germline V gene encodes CDR1 SGHDT and CDR2 YYEEEE. This CDR3 has 15 residues. V lost 4 bases, J lost 1 base, and 13 bases lay in between.